Shown below are 12 T cell receptor beta chains from a single sample sequenced in a study of blood T cell repertoires in COVID-19. Measured with immunoSEQ multiplex PCR; TCRdb has only the in-frame clones, and not every one. Of approximately 16,000 clones in the sample, more than 70% were seen once. Sequences were obtained from peripheral blood. The receptors shown here come from a human donor in a cohort sampled during active COVID-19.

This clone appeared a single time. The chain is built from TRBV19 and TRBJ2-3, with 7 bases fitting TRBD1. The CDR3 is 15 amino acids. The V gene's germline CDR1 is LNHDA and CDR2 SQIVND (reference sequence). V gave up 0 bases and J gave up 2 bases; unmatched junction bases: 2. The CDR3 protein is CASSIEGTATDTQYF. The CDR3 DNA follows: TGTGCCAGTAGTATAGAGGGGACAGCCACAGATACGCAGTATTTT. Complete variable domain (other parts from reference TRBV19 and TRBJ2-3): DGGITQSPKYLFRKEGQNVTLSCEQNLNHDAMYWYRQDPGQGLRLIYYSQIVNDFQKGDIAEGYSVSREKKESFPLTVTSAQKNPTAFYLCASSIEGTATDTQYFGPGTRLTVL.

This clone was seen just once. The chain has TRBV30 and TRBJ1-2; TRBD1 matches at 7 bases. The CDR3 is 13 amino acids. The J segment lost 8 bases and the V segment lost 4 bases, leaving 10 bases of the junction unmatched. Germline V lookup: CDR1 GTSNPN, CDR2 SVGIG (reference sequence). The CDR3 reads CAWTLDRVGGYTF. In DNA form, the CDR3 reads TGTGCCTGGACCCTAGACAGGGTAGGGGGCTACACCTTC.

The chain uses TRBV6-1 and TRBJ1-2; the D gene is possibly TRBD1 (6 bases). With 2 bases removed from V and 4 bases from J, the gap between germline ends came to 17 bases. CDR3 size: 16 residues. Looked up from germline, CDR1 is MNHNS and CDR2 is SASEGT. The CDR3 here is CASSEIRTDSFYGYTF. The CDR3 coding sequence is TGTGCCAGCAGTGAAATTAGGACAGACTCCTTCTATGGCTACACCTTC.

This rearrangement joins TRBV19 to TRBJ1-2; 7 positions match TRBD1. The CDR3 consists of 16 residues. Per germline, CDR1 LNHDA and CDR2 SQIVND (reference sequence). After removal of 8 bases from V and 0 bases from J, the junction contained 12 bases not matched to a gene. The CDR3 coding sequence is TGTGCCAGTTACTCCACTTCGGACAGGACTAACTATGGCTACACCTTC. Protein sequence: CASYSTSDRTNYGYTF.

This clone was seen a single time. The rearrangement uses TRBV5-1 and TRBJ2-5, with 9 bases fitting TRBD2. Germline CDR1 SGHRS, CDR2 YFSETQ. The CDR3 consists of 17 residues. V dropped 0 bases and J dropped 3; count of bases not matched to a gene: 9. CDR3 region: CASSLAGLATPEETQYF. The CDR3 nucleotides read TGCGCCAGCAGCTTGGCAGGACTAGCGACGCCCGAAGAGACCCAGTACTTC.

The chain is built from TRBV3-1 (or the pseudogene TRBV3-2) and TRBJ2-1, with 7 bases lining up with TRBD1. The germline CDR1 and CDR2 sequences are LGHDT and YNNKEL (reference sequence). There are 16 residues in the CDR3. V lost 5 bases and J lost 6; bases outside the gene matches: 13. The CDR3 bases are TGTGCCAGCAGCGCCTCTAGGGGGCATGCCTTCAATGAGCAGTTCTTC. It specifies CASSASRGHAFNEQFF.

This clone was detected only a few times. The chain is built from TRBV10-3 and TRBJ2-1, with D possibly matching TRBD2 (5 bases). From germline, CDR1 is ENHRY and CDR2 SYGVKD. The germline V and J ends were trimmed by 8 bases and 0 bases, with 14 bases remaining between them. This CDR3 region has 15 residues. The CDR3 nucleotides read TGTGCCATCTCTAACACGGGGAGCTCCTACAATGAGCAGTTCTTC. Protein sequence: CAISNTGSSYNEQFF.

The V and J genes are TRBV10-3 and TRBJ1-5, with TRBD1 as a possible D gene (6 bases). Per the germline V gene, CDR1 is ENHRY and CDR2 is SYGVKD. The CDR3 has 15 amino acids. Trimming shortened V by 3 bases and J by 5 bases, and 14 bases separated the two germline ends. CDR3 in DNA: TGTGCCATCAGTGAAAGACAGGCAGGGGATCAGCCCCAGCATTTT. It is translated as CAISERQAGDQPQHF.

The V and J genes are TRBV4-1 and TRBJ1-5, with 7 bases that match TRBD1. The germline V gene has CDR1 MGHRA and CDR2 YSYEKL. V was clipped by 0 bases and J by 3 bases; unmatched bases: 8. This CDR3 spans 17 amino acids. CDR3 residues: CASSQDGTAALNQPQHF. As DNA, the CDR3 is TGCGCCAGCAGCCAAGATGGGACAGCGGCACTCAATCAGCCCCAGCATTTT.

The chain joins TRBV5-1 to TRBJ2-2; 9 bases map to TRBD2. The CDR3 is 15 residues long. Germline V gene lookup returns CDR1 SGHRS and CDR2 YFSETQ. The trim removed 1 base at V and 6 bases at J, leaving 4 bases unmatched. This chain's CDR3 is CASSLSGGFAGELFF. The CDR3 nucleotides read TGCGCCAGCAGCTTGAGCGGGGGGTTTGCCGGGGAGCTGTTTTTT. The whole variable domain, remainder taken from reference TRBV5-1 and TRBJ2-2, is KAGVTQTPRYLIKTRGQQVTLSCSPISGHRSVSWYQQTPGQGLQFLFEYFSETQRNKGNFPGRFSGRQFSNSRSEMNVSTLELGDSALYLCASSLSGGFAGELFFGEGSRLTVL.

This sequence joins TRBV5-1 and TRBJ2-2; D is possibly TRBD1 (5 bases). CDR1 SGHRS and CDR2 YFSETQ come from the germline V gene. This CDR3 comprises 15 residues. Trimming removed 1 base at V and 4 bases at J, with 11 bases between. CDR3 protein: CASSLFQGATGELFF. DNA of the CDR3: TGCGCCAGCAGCTTGTTCCAGGGTGCCACCGGGGAGCTGTTTTTT. Supplemented by reference TRBV5-1 and TRBJ2-2, the full variable domain reads KAGVTQTPRYLIKTRGQQVTLSCSPISGHRSVSWYQQTPGQGLQFLFEYFSETQRNKGNFPGRFSGRQFSNSRSEMNVSTLELGDSALYLCASSLFQGATGELFFGEGSRLTVL.

This clone is a singleton in its sample. The chain employs TRBV4-1 and TRBJ1-1; 7 nucleotides agree with TRBD1. CDR1 is MGHRA and CDR2 is YSYEKL in the germline V gene. V lost 4 bases to trimming and J lost 1 base; unmatched junction nucleotides: 6. CDR3 length equals 15 residues. The CDR3 DNA is TGCGCCAGCAGCCCAAACAGGGGATCGAACACTGAAGCTTTCTTT. Translated: CASSPNRGSNTEAFF.